Each of the 22 T cell receptor beta chains below was sequenced from the same sample in a study of shared clonotypes between healthy human individuals. TCRdb keeps only in-frame clones here, not all; method: immunoSEQ multiplex PCR. The sample carries 85,000 to 100,000 clones, approximately 61% recorded once. Sequencing was carried out using memory CD8+ T cells sorted from blood. Subset in this sample: CD45RO+ cells pooled with CCR7-negative TemRA cells. The receptors originated from a young man in good health.

The chain has TRBV9 and TRBJ1-4, with 8 bases matching TRBD1. This CDR3 region has 15 residues. J was trimmed by 6 bases and V by 2 bases; bases with no gene match: 6. The germline V gene encodes CDR1 SGDLS and CDR2 YYNGEE. CDR3 nucleotide sequence: TGTGCCAGCAGCGTTACCGGGACAGGCTATGAAAAACTGTTTTTT. Its protein is CASSVTGTGYEKLFF.

This sequence joins TRBV11-2 and TRBJ2-7, with D perhaps matching TRBD1 or TRBD2 (5 bases each). The CDR3 runs to 15 residues. Between the trimmed V and J ends, which lost 1 base and 4 bases, there was a span of 14 bases. Per the germline V gene, CDR1 is SGHAT and CDR2 is FQNNGV. The CDR3: CASSLGLGRNYEQYF. In DNA form, the CDR3 reads TGTGCCAGCAGCTTAGGTCTGGGACGGAATTACGAGCAGTACTTC.

This clone was counted at least ten times. The rearrangement joins TRBV7-4 to TRBJ2-7; 12 nucleotides match TRBD2. V shed 8 bases, J shed 6 bases, and the junction held 29 bases outside the gene matches. Germline assignment: CDR1 SGHVT and CDR2 SQSDAQ. The CDR3 has 21 residues. CDR3 loop: CASGDMIPGLAGGPQVFEQYF. CDR3 sequence (DNA): TGTGCCAGCGGGGATATGATCCCCGGCCTAGCGGGAGGGCCACAAGTATTCGAGCAGTACTTC.

V gene TRBV11-2 combines with J gene TRBJ2-1, with 9 nucleotides matching TRBD2. V was pared by 5 bases and J by 5 bases, with 7 bases of the junction left unmatched. Germline CDR1 SGHAT, CDR2 FQNNGV. The CDR3 length is 15 residues. The CDR3 DNA follows: TGTGCCAGCAGCCGCGGGAGGGCCGAGGACAATGAGCAGTTCTTC. Amino acids: CASSRGRAEDNEQFF.

This clone was found many times. This chain uses TRBV13 with TRBJ2-7; 7 nucleotides agree with TRBD1. The length of the CDR3 is 15 residues. Unmatched junction bases numbered 7, after V lost 5 bases and J lost 0 bases. The germline V gene has CDR1 PRHDT and CDR2 FYEKMQ (reference sequence). CDR3 residues: CASSSRDRVSYEQYF. CDR3 DNA sequence: TGTGCCAGCAGCAGCCGGGACAGAGTCTCCTACGAGCAGTACTTC.

This sequence joins TRBV7-9 and TRBJ2-7; TRBD1 matches 8 bases. Per the germline V gene, CDR1 is SEHNR and CDR2 is FQNEAQ (reference sequence). Trimming at V came to 4 bases and at J to 2 bases, leaving 10 bases not matched to a gene. The CDR3 consists of 16 residues. The CDR3 loop reads CASSSSRGTGTYEQYF. As DNA, the CDR3 is TGTGCCAGCAGCTCAAGCCGGGGGACAGGCACCTACGAGCAGTACTTC.

There are a few counts of this clone. The genes are TRBV4-3 and TRBJ2-2; D may be TRBD1 (5 bases). The length of the CDR3 is 19 residues. V was clipped by 1 base and J by 0 bases, with 18 bases between them. In germline, CDR1 is LGHNA, CDR2 YSLEER. The CDR3 is CASSQGGMPVGTNTGELFF. The CDR3, as DNA: TGCGCCAGCAGCCAAGGGGGCATGCCGGTGGGGACGAACACCGGGGAGCTGTTTTTT.

This clone was recorded a few times. This likely traces to a read error, being one base from a far larger clone. The V gene is TRBV7-5, the J gene TRBJ2-4; whether TRBD2, the table's D call, matches the DNA was not checked. TRBV7-5 is termed a pseudogene. The CDR3 extends over 14 amino acids. CDR3 residues: CASSQGLGGDIQYF. CDR3 nucleotides: TGTGCCAGCAGCCAGGGGCTGGGGGGGGACATTCAGTACTTC.

This clone was recorded many times. The same CDR3 arises from other DNA sequences in this sample as well. The chain carries TRBV29-1 and TRBJ1-1, with no clear D. This CDR3 spans 12 amino acids. Looked up from germline, CDR1 is SQVTM and CDR2 is ANQGSEA. With 6 bases removed from V and 0 bases from J, the gap between germline ends came to 8 bases. CDR3 coding DNA: TGCAGCGTGAGACCCATGAACACTGAAGCTTTCTTT. This gives the protein CSVRPMNTEAFF.

This clone has only a few counts. The sample holds other DNA sequences that translate to the same CDR3. The CDR3 DNA sequence: TGTGCCAGCAGCGTAGGGGGACAGGGATACGAGCAGTACTTC. It translates to CASSVGGQGYEQYF. The genes are TRBV9 and TRBJ2-7, with 9 bases identical to TRBD1. Trimming took 0 bases from V and 4 from J; bases not matched to a gene: 2. In germline, CDR1 is SGDLS, CDR2 YYNGEE. The CDR3 is made up of 14 amino acids. The full variable domain, completed using reference TRBV9 and TRBJ2-7, is DSGVTQTPKHLITATGQRVTLRCSPRSGDLSVYWYQQSLDQGLQFLIQYYNGEERAKGNILERFSAQQFPDLHSELNLSSLELGDSALYFCASSVGGQGYEQYFGPGTRLTVT.

The genes are TRBV7-2 and TRBJ2-6; TRBD1 aligns across 8 bases. This CDR3 spans 14 amino acids. The V gene end was trimmed by 5 bases and the J gene end by 13 bases; junction bases not matched to a gene: 10. Germline lookup yields CDR1 SGHTA and CDR2 FQGNSA. The CDR3 spells CASSPDRAPGVLTF. The CDR3 coding sequence is TGTGCCAGCAGCCCGGACAGGGCCCCAGGGGTCCTGACTTTC.

The chain carries TRBV28 and TRBJ2-1; 9 bases align to TRBD2. From germline, CDR1 is MDHEN and CDR2 SYDVKM. This CDR3 contains 20 residues. V shed 4 bases and J 2 bases; nucleotides not matched to a gene: 18. The CDR3 loop is CASSSEGVVAGEGAYNEQFF. CDR3 bases: TGTGCCAGCAGTTCCGAGGGGGTGGTAGCGGGAGAAGGCGCCTACAATGAGCAGTTCTTC.

About this clone: Only one base separates this from a far larger clonotype, so it likely reflects a read error. This chain connects TRBV6-4 to TRBJ2-3, with unresolved D. The length of the CDR3 is 14 residues. Germline lookup yields CDR1 MRHNA and CDR2 SNTAGT. Between the trimmed V and J ends, which lost 2 bases and 0 bases, there was a span of 6 bases. CDR3 in amino acids: CASSDGKSTDTQYF. The CDR3 region has the DNA TGTGCCAGCAGTGACGGGAAAAGCACAGATACGCAGTATTTT.

On this clone: This sequence is one base from a far larger clone and is likely a read error. CDR3 region: CASSGLAGGDTQYF. The CDR3 DNA reads as TGTGCCAGCAGTGGACTAGCGGGAGGAGATACGCAGTATTTT. The chain carries TRBV6-1 and TRBJ2-3; 13 bases agree with TRBD2. V shed 4 bases and J 5 bases; nucleotides not matched to a gene: 0. The germline gives CDR1 MNHNS, CDR2 SASEGT. The CDR3 contains 14 residues.

The J gene is TRBJ2-1, the V gene TRBV11-2; TRBD2 aligns across 7 bases. V was pared by 5 bases and J by 2 bases, with 6 bases of the junction left unmatched. The V gene's germline CDR1 is SGHAT and CDR2 FQNNGV. The CDR3 totals 15 residues. DNA of the CDR3: TGTGCCAGCAGCGCCCGGGAGGACACCTACAATGAGCAGTTCTTC. Protein sequence: CASSAREDTYNEQFF.

In regard to this clone: The same CDR3 also results from other DNA sequences found in this sample. CDR3 DNA sequence: TGCGCCAGCAGCACCACAGGACGGGAGACCCAGTACTTC. Its protein product is CASSTTGRETQYF. This chain uses TRBV5-1 with TRBJ2-5, with a possible D match to TRBD1 (5 bases). The CDR3 extends over 13 amino acids. In germline, CDR1 is SGHRS, CDR2 YFSETQ. V lost 4 bases, J lost 5 bases, and 12 bases lay in between. The full variable domain, with the rest looked up from reference TRBV5-1 and TRBJ2-5, is KAGVTQTPRYLIKTRGQQVTLSCSPISGHRSVSWYQQTPGQGLQFLFEYFSETQRNKGNFPGRFSGRQFSNSRSEMNVSTLELGDSALYLCASSTTGRETQYFGPGTRLLVL.

The V gene is TRBV11-2, the J gene TRBJ1-1, with 7 bases identical to TRBD1. J lost 1 base, V lost 2 bases, and 7 bases had no gene match. The CDR3 runs 16 residues. Germline values: CDR1 SGHAT, CDR2 FQNNGV. CDR3: CASSLQIRGRNTEAFF. The CDR3 region has the DNA TGTGCCAGCAGCTTACAGATCAGGGGGAGGAACACTGAAGCTTTCTTT. Complete variable domain (other parts from reference TRBV11-2 and TRBJ1-1): EAGVAQSPRYKIIEKRQSVAFWCNPISGHATLYWYQQILGQGPKLLIQFQNNGVVDDSQLPKDRFSAERLKGVDSTLKIQPAKLEDSAVYLCASSLQIRGRNTEAFFGQGTRLTVV.

The chain combines TRBV27 with TRBJ2-3; D is unclear. The CDR3 extends over 13 amino acids. V was cut by 0 bases and J by 3 bases, with 4 bases left in between. Germline CDR1 is MNHEY and CDR2 is SMNVEV (reference sequence). The CDR3 region is CASSLSETDTQYF. The CDR3 nucleotides are TGTGCCAGCAGTTTATCGGAGACAGATACGCAGTATTTT.

The chain carries TRBV9 and TRBJ2-3, with D tentatively TRBD2 (6 bases). The ends were cut back, 3 bases at V and 8 bases at J, with 16 bases in the middle. This CDR3 is built from 14 residues. Germline V gene data show CDR1 as SGDLS and CDR2 as YYNGEE. This CDR3 is CASSDSGTVTTQYF. CDR3 in DNA: TGTGCCAGCAGCGATTCCGGGACTGTTACTACGCAGTATTTT. Drawing the rest from reference TRBV9 and TRBJ2-3, the complete variable domain is DSGVTQTPKHLITATGQRVTLRCSPRSGDLSVYWYQQSLDQGLQFLIQYYNGEERAKGNILERFSAQQFPDLHSELNLSSLELGDSALYFCASSDSGTVTTQYFGPGTRLTVL.

This clone was found many times. This rearrangement joins TRBV19 to TRBJ2-1, with 12 bases identical to TRBD2. Per germline, CDR1 LNHDA and CDR2 SQIVND (reference sequence). The CDR3 runs 18 residues. V shed 4 bases, J shed 8 bases, and the junction held 15 bases outside the gene matches. DNA for the CDR3: TGTGCCAGTAGTACGGGGCTAGCGGGAGGGCCGATGCCTCATGAGCAGTTCTTC. Translating gives CASSTGLAGGPMPHEQFF. Based on the CDR3 plus reference TRBV19 and TRBJ2-1, the full variable domain is DGGITQSPKYLFRKEGQNVTLSCEQNLNHDAMYWYRQDPGQGLRLIYYSQIVNDFQKGDIAEGYSVSREKKESFPLTVTSAQKNPTAFYLCASSTGLAGGPMPHEQFFGPGTRLTVL.

Many counts were recorded for this clone. The chain has TRBV7-9 and TRBJ2-3; D gene unclear. The V gene's germline CDR1 is SEHNR and CDR2 FQNEAQ (reference sequence). The CDR3 consists of 15 residues. V lost 2 bases, J lost 5 bases, and 14 bases lay in between. CDR3 region: CASSLFGAAIDTQYF. DNA for the CDR3: TGTGCCAGCAGCTTATTTGGAGCAGCGATAGATACGCAGTATTTT.

This clone was seen a handful of times. The V call is TRBV10-3, the J call TRBJ2-7, with 9 bases lining up with TRBD2. This CDR3 is 14 amino acids long. With 6 bases clipped from V and 4 bases from J, the junction kept 7 bases outside the gene matches. Germline lookup yields CDR1 ENHRY and CDR2 SYGVKD. The CDR3 DNA sequence: TGTGCCATCAGAGTTAGCGGGAGATATTACGAGCAGTACTTC. It codes for CAIRVSGRYYEQYF.